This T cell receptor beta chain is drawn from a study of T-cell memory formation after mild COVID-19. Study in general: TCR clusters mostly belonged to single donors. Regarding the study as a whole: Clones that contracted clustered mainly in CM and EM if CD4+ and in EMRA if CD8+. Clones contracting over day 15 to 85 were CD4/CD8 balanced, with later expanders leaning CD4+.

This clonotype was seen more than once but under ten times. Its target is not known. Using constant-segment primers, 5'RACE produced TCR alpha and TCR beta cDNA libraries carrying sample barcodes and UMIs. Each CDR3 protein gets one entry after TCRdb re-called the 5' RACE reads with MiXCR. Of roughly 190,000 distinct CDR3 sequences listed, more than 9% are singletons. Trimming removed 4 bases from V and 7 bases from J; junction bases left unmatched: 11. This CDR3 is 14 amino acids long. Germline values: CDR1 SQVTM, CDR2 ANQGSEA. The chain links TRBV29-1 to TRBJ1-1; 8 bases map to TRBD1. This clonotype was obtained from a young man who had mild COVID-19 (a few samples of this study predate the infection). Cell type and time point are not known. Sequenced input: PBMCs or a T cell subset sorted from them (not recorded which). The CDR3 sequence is CSVGPRQGAFEAFF. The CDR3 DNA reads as TGCAGCGTTGGACCTCGGCAGGGGGCATTTGAAGCTTTCTTT.